The 18 T cell receptor beta chains reported below all come from one sample, sequenced in a study of cytotoxic CD8 clonotypes in ibrutinib-treated CLL. TCRdb keeps only in-frame clones here, not all; method: immunoSEQ multiplex PCR. The sample lists about 68,000 clones, about 63% seen once, with roughly 6% in the top ten. The sequences come from PBMCs, collected after 12 months of ibrutinib treatment. Receptors were obtained from a human donor with chronic lymphocytic leukemia.

This clone was found once. The rearrangement joins TRBV10-2 to TRBJ2-1; TRBD1 aligns across 9 bases. Per the germline V gene, CDR1 is WSHSY and CDR2 is SAAADI. This CDR3 has 14 residues. Germline trimming cut 5 bases from V and 6 bases from J; bases unmatched to any gene: 5. CDR3 DNA sequence: TGCGCCAGCAGTCCACAGGGGGCAGGCAATGAGCAGTTCTTC. This sequence encodes CASSPQGAGNEQFF.

The chain uses TRBV27 and TRBJ2-3; D unclear. V lost 5 bases and J lost 1, with 10 bases in between. Germline values: CDR1 MNHEY, CDR2 SMNVEV (reference sequence). The CDR3 is made up of 14 amino acids. The CDR3 DNA sequence: TGTGCCAGCAGTCCCGGCAGAGGCACAGATACGCAGTATTTT. It specifies CASSPGRGTDTQYF.

The chain couples TRBV19 to TRBJ2-1, with 7 nucleotides matching TRBD1. The V segment lost 7 bases and the J segment 0 bases; nucleotides outside the gene matches: 6. Germline CDR1 LNHDA, CDR2 SQIVND (reference sequence). This CDR3 spans 15 amino acids. CDR3 sequence reads: CASIPDRASYNEQFF. CDR3 coding DNA: TGTGCCAGTATTCCAGACAGGGCCTCCTACAATGAGCAGTTCTTC.

This clone was recorded once. The chain carries TRBV6-6 and TRBJ2-7; D tentatively reads TRBD1 or TRBD2 (5 bases each). The CDR3 length is 13 residues. Germline V gene lookup returns CDR1 MNHNY and CDR2 SVGAGI (reference sequence). Trimming shortened V by 1 base and J by 7 bases, and 11 bases separated the two germline ends. CDR3 protein: CASSYLGRGEQYF. The DNA of the CDR3 is TGTGCCAGCAGTTACTTGGGACGAGGGGAGCAGTACTTC.

Here the CDR3 reads CASSDRATNEKLFF. The CDR3 bases are TGTGCCAGTAGTGACAGAGCAACTAATGAAAAACTGTTTTTT. V and J are TRBV19 and TRBJ1-4; D possibly corresponds to TRBD1 (5 bases). CDR1 is LNHDA, CDR2 SQIVND, per germline (reference sequence). Between the trimmed V and J ends, which lost 5 bases and 0 bases, there was a span of 7 bases. This CDR3 spans 14 amino acids.

This clone has a handful of counts. The chain is built from TRBV18 and TRBJ2-1; possibly TRBD1 for D (6 bases). The V end was cut by 0 bases, the J end by 6 bases, with 9 bases between. Germline-derived CDR1 and CDR2 are KGHSH and LQKENI. The CDR3 spans 14 residues. CDR3 coding DNA: TGTGCCAGCTCACCACCGGGACAACCCAATGAGCAGTTCTTC. Translating it yields CASSPPGQPNEQFF.

This chain connects TRBV23-1 to TRBJ2-1; 8 bases are a match to TRBD1. TRBV23-1 is sorted into the ORF group, with uncertain function. V dropped 6 bases and J dropped 2; count of bases not matched to a gene: 24. The CDR3 contains 21 residues. For the CDR3, the DNA is TGCGCCAGCAGCGGACAGGGAGTCAAGCGATGTCCCGAACGGACCTACAATGAGCAGTTCTTC. Translated: CASSGQGVKRCPERTYNEQFF.

The rearrangement links TRBV21-1 to TRBJ1-4. TRBV21-1 is reported as a pseudogene. The length of the CDR3 is 14 residues. DNA of the CDR3: TGTGCCAGCAGCAAACACCGGGGGAATGAAAAACTGTTTTTT. Translated, it gives CASSKHRGNEKLFF.

The chain uses TRBV5-8 and TRBJ2-1; D uncertain. The CDR3 covers 14 residues. Trimming stripped 0 bases from V and 3 bases from J, with 7 bases between. The V gene's germline CDR1 is SGHTS and CDR2 YDEGEE. CDR3 protein: CASSLGSFYNEQFF. CDR3 DNA: TGTGCCAGCAGCTTGGGCAGCTTCTACAATGAGCAGTTCTTC.

The genes are TRBV7-8 and TRBJ2-5; D uncertain. Trimming pared 0 bases from V and 0 bases from J, leaving 8 bases between. The CDR3 is 15 residues long. The germline V gene encodes CDR1 SGHVS and CDR2 FQNEAQ. CDR3 region: CASSLARLNQETQYF. In DNA form, the CDR3 reads TGTGCCAGCAGCTTAGCGCGGTTGAACCAAGAGACCCAGTACTTC. Variable domain in full (rest from reference TRBV7-8 and TRBJ2-5): GAGVSQSPRYKVAKRGQDVALRCDPISGHVSLFWYQQALGQGPEFLTYFQNEAQLDKSGLPSDRFFAERPEGSVSTLKIQRTQQEDSAVYLCASSLARLNQETQYFGPGTRLLVL.

The chain combines TRBV6-1 with TRBJ1-4; D uncertain. Germline CDR1 MNHNS, CDR2 SASEGT. Trimming removed 3 bases at V and 8 bases at J, with 13 bases between. CDR3 length: 14 residues. The CDR3 loop is CASSDVIESEKLFF. The CDR3 bases are TGTGCCAGCAGTGATGTTATCGAGAGCGAAAAACTGTTTTTT.

The V call is TRBV9, the J call TRBJ2-3; perhaps TRBD2 as D (6 bases). Germline V CDR1 and CDR2: SGDLS, YYNGEE. Trimming cost V 3 bases and J 0 bases, with 14 bases left between them. The CDR3 has 16 residues. The CDR3 is CASSETLGTSTDTQYF. The CDR3 nucleotides are TGTGCCAGCAGCGAGACACTGGGGACTAGCACAGATACGCAGTATTTT.

This clone is medium-sized in the sample. This sequence joins TRBV28 and TRBJ2-7; D is ambiguous. This CDR3 has 14 residues. V lost 5 bases and J lost 3, with 14 bases in between. Per the germline V gene, CDR1 is MDHEN and CDR2 is SYDVKM. In DNA form, the CDR3 reads TGTGCCAGCAGTACACCCCGCCGGCGCTACGAGCAGTACTTC. Its protein is CASSTPRRRYEQYF.

V is TRBV7-9 and J is TRBJ2-5, with unresolved D. CDR3 length: 11 residues. V gave up 3 bases and J gave up 2 bases, with 1 base separating them. Germline V gene lookup returns CDR1 SEHNR and CDR2 FQNEAQ (reference sequence). The CDR3 nucleotides read TGTGCCAGCAGCTTGCAAGAGACCCAGTACTTC. Amino acid sequence: CASSLQETQYF.

This clone has more than one count but fewer than ten. The chain is built from TRBV10-1 and TRBJ1-6, with 7 bases aligning to TRBD1. Germline loops: CDR1 WNHNN, CDR2 SYGVQD (reference sequence). V dropped 5 bases and J dropped 10; count of bases not matched to a gene: 8. This CDR3 has 14 amino acids. The CDR3 reads CASSPDRVSSPLHF. CDR3 coding DNA: TGCGCCAGCAGTCCAGACAGGGTCAGCTCACCCCTCCACTTT.

The chain has TRBV29-1 and TRBJ2-2; D might be TRBD1 (5 bases). V was clipped by 4 bases and J by 2 bases, with 14 bases between them. The CDR3 is 15 amino acids. The V gene's germline CDR1 is SQVTM and CDR2 ANQGSEA. Written as DNA, the CDR3 is TGCAGCGTTGTCTACAGGAACCTAAACACCGGGGAGCTGTTTTTT. Its translation is CSVVYRNLNTGELFF.

The chain is built from TRBV7-6 and TRBJ2-5; no clear D gene. Looked up from germline, CDR1 is SGHVS and CDR2 is FNYEAQ. The CDR3 has 13 residues. V lost 1 base to trimming and J lost 5 bases, with 8 bases between them. The CDR3 DNA is TGTGCCAGCAGCTTAGGACCGTCGGAGACCCAGTACTTC. Its protein product is CASSLGPSETQYF.

V usage is TRBV19 and J usage is TRBJ2-5, with D perhaps TRBD1 (5 bases). V was clipped by 3 bases and J by 4 bases, with 15 bases between them. The germline V gene has CDR1 LNHDA and CDR2 SQIVND (reference sequence). The CDR3 totals 15 residues. CDR3 in amino acids: CASSIKGSFRETQYF. The CDR3 bases are TGTGCCAGTAGTATTAAGGGGTCATTTCGAGAGACCCAGTACTTC.